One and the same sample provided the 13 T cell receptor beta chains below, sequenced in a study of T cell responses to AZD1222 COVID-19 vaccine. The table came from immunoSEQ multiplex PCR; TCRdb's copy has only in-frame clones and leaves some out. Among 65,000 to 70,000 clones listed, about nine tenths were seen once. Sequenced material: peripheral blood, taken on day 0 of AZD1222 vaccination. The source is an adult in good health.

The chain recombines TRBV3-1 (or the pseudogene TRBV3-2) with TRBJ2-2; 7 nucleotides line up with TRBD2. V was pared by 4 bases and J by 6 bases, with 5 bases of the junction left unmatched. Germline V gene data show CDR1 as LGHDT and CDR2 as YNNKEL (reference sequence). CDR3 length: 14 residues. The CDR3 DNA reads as TGTGCCAGCAGCCTTGCGGGAGACCCCGGGGAGCTGTTTTTT. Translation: CASSLAGDPGELFF.

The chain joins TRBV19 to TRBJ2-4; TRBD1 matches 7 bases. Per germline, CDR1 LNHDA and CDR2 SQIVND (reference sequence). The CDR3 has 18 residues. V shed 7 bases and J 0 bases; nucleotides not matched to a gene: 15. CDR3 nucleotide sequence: TGTGCCAGTACCAGGACAGGTGCCTTCGTTTCAGCCAAAAACATTCAGTACTTC. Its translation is CASTRTGAFVSAKNIQYF.

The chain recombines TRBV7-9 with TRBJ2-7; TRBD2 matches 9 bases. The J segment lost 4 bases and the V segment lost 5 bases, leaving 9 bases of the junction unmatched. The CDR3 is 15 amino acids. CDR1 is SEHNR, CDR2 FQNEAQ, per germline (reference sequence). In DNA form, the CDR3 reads TGTGCCAGCAGCCGTTCTGGGACTAGCTTTTACGAGCAGTACTTC. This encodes CASSRSGTSFYEQYF. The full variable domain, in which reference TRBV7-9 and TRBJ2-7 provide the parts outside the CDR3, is DTGVSQNPRHKITKRGQNVTFRCDPISEHNRLYWYRQTLGQGPEFLTYFQNEAQLEKSRLLSDRFSAERPKGSFSTLEIQRTEQGDSAMYLCASSRSGTSFYEQYFGPGTRLTVT.

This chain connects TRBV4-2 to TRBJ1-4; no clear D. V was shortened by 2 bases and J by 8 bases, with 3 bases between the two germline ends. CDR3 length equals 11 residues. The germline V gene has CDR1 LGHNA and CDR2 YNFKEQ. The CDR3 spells CASSQSEKLFF. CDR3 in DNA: TGTGCCAGCAGCCAAAGCGAAAAACTGTTTTTT.

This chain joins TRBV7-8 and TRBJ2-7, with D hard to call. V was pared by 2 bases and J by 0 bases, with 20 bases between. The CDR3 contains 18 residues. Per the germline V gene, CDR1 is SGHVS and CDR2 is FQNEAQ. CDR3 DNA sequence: TGTGCCAGCAGCTTACCCTACTCCGGGCCGGATAGCTCCTACGAGCAGTACTTC. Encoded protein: CASSLPYSGPDSSYEQYF.

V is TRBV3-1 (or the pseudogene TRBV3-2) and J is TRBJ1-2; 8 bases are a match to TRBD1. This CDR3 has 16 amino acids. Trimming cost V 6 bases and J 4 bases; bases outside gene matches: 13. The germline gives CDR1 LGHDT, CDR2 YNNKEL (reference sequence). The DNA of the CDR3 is TGTGCCAGCAGGGATGGAGACAGGGGATATTCCTATGGCTACACCTTC. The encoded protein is CASRDGDRGYSYGYTF.

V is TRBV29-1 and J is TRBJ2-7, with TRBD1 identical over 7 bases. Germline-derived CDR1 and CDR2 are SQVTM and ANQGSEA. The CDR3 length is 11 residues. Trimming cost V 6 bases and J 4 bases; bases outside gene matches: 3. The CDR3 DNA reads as TGCAGCGTATTACAGGGGTACGAGCAGTACTTC. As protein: CSVLQGYEQYF.

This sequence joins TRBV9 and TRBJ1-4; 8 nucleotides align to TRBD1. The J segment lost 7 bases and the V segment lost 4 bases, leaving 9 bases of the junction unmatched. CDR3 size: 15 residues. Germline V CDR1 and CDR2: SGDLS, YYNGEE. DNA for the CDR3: TGTGCCAGCAGCCCCCCAGGGGGCGCGACTGAAAAACTGTTTTTT. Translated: CASSPPGGATEKLFF.

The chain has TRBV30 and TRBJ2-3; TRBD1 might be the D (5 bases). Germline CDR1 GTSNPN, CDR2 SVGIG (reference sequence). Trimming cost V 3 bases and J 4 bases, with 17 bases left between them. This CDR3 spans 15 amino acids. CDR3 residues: CAWSLEGDGSDTQYF. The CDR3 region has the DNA TGTGCCTGGAGCCTGGAAGGGGATGGTTCAGATACGCAGTATTTT.

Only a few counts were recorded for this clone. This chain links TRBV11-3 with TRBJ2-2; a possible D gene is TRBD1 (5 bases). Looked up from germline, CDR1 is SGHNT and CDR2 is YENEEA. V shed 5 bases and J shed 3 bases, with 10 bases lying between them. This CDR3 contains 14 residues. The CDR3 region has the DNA TGTGCCAGCAGCCCTCAGGGTCACACCGGGGAGCTGTTTTTT. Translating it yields CASSPQGHTGELFF.

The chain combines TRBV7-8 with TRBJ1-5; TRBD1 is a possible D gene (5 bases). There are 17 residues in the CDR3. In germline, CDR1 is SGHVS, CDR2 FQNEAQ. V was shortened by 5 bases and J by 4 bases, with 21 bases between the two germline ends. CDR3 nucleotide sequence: TGTGCCAGCAGCCGCGACCGCAGGGAGTGGAGTAATCAGCCCCAGCATTTT. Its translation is CASSRDRREWSNQPQHF.

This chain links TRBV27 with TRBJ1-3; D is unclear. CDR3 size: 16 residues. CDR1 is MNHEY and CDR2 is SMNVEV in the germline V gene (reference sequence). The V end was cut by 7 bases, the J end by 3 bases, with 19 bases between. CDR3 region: CASTPPGLGNGNTIYF. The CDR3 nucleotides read TGTGCCAGCACCCCCCCGGGTTTAGGGAATGGAAACACCATATATTTT.

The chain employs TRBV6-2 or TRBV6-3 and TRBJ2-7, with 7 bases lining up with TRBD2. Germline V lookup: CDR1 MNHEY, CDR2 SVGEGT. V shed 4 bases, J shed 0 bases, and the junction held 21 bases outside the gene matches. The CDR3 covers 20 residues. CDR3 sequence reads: CASSSNRDLWGRVDSYEQYF. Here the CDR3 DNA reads TGTGCCAGCAGTTCTAATCGAGATTTGTGGGGGAGGGTAGACTCCTACGAGCAGTACTTC.